These 28 T cell receptor beta chains came from one sample sequenced in a study of blood T cells in healthy people across ages. Through a sample-barcoded 5' primer and a J-beta primer mix, a second PCR was run for 7 to 11 cycles. One entry per CDR3 protein, called by TCRdb with MiXCR from the 5' RACE reads. The data hold 980,000 or so distinct CDR3 sequences, with roughly 43% observed a single time. Material for sequencing was blood. These receptor sequences come from a man younger than 45 in good health.

The gene calls are TRBV29-1 and TRBJ1-1, with D possibly TRBD1 on 5 matching bases. This CDR3 comprises 13 residues. V lost 2 bases to trimming and J lost 3 bases, with 10 bases between them. Germline CDR1 is SQVTM and CDR2 is ANQGSEA. This CDR3 is CSVEQGLDTEAFF. Written as DNA, the CDR3 is TGCAGCGTTGAACAGGGTTTGGACACTGAAGCTTTCTTT. The whole variable domain, filled in from reference TRBV29-1 and TRBJ1-1, reads SAVISQKPSRDICQRGTSLTIQCQVDSQVTMMFWYRQQPGQSLTLIATANQGSEATYESGFVIDKFPISRPNLTFSTLTVSNMSPEDSSIYLCSVEQGLDTEAFFGQGTRLTVV.

In this sample, this clonotype turned up a few times. The V gene is TRBV6-2 or TRBV6-3, the J gene TRBJ2-1; 14 positions agree with TRBD2. Looked up from germline, CDR1 is MNHEY and CDR2 is SVGEGT. The CDR3 covers 15 residues. Losses at the gene ends were 0 bases for V and 13 bases for J; bases not matched to a gene: 5. The CDR3 nucleotides are TGTGCCAGCAGTTACTCCGGGACTAGCGGGGGAAATCAGTTCTTC. It encodes CASSYSGTSGGNQFF.

The V and J genes are TRBV12-3 or TRBV12-4 and TRBJ2-3; D is tentatively TRBD1 or TRBD2 (6 bases each). The CDR3 sequence is 15 residues long. Trimming stripped 1 base from V and 8 bases from J, with 16 bases between. CDR3 protein: CASSLGRGASSTQYF. Written as DNA, the CDR3 is TGTGCCAGCAGTTTAGGGAGGGGGGCGTCATCTACGCAGTATTTT.

The chain employs TRBV7-2 and TRBJ2-4, with 10 positions matching TRBD2. This CDR3 comprises 15 residues. After removal of 3 bases from V and 6 bases from J, the junction contained 5 bases not matched to a gene. CDR1 is SGHTA and CDR2 is FQGNSA in the germline V gene. The CDR3 is CASSFDTSGVNIQYF. The CDR3 DNA reads TGTGCCAGCAGCTTCGACACTAGCGGGGTAAACATTCAGTACTTC.

Note on this clonotype: Sequence at one end of the junction differs from germline and may be a read error. CDR3 amino acids: CASSPHADSGGRADAQYF. CDR3 nucleotide sequence: TGTGCCAGCAGTCCCCACGCGGATAGCGGAGGGAGAGCAGATGCGCAGTATTTT. This sequence joins TRBV12-3 or TRBV12-4 and TRBJ2-3; D is possibly TRBD2 (6 bases). The CDR3 sequence is 18 residues long.

This clonotype showed up just a few times. This chain joins TRBV12-3 or TRBV12-4 and TRBJ2-3, with D unresolved. This CDR3 is built from 15 residues. The V and J ends lost 5 bases and 0 bases respectively, with 12 bases between them. The DNA for the CDR3 is TGTGCCAGCAGTCCACAGTCCTCTAGCACAGATACGCAGTATTTT. It is translated as CASSPQSSSTDTQYF.

The genes are TRBV7-9 and TRBJ1-1; D possibly corresponds to TRBD1 (5 bases). Germline-derived CDR1 and CDR2 are SEHNR and FQNEAQ (reference sequence). V was cut by 6 bases and J by 8 bases, with 13 bases left in between. CDR3 length: 12 amino acids. The CDR3, as DNA: TGTGCCAGCAGTTTCAACTGGGACGAAGCTTTCTTT. Translation: CASSFNWDEAFF.

The DNA for the CDR3 is TGCAGTGCTAGTGAGAACAATAATCAGCCCCAGCATTTT. Translating it yields CSASENNNQPQHF. The rearrangement joins TRBV20-1 to TRBJ1-5; D is undetermined. Per germline, CDR1 DFQATT and CDR2 SNEGSKA (reference sequence). The CDR3 spans 13 residues. V was trimmed by 3 bases and J by 4 bases, leaving 10 bases between them.

This clonotype was seen a few times. The V gene is TRBV28, the J gene TRBJ2-7; D is possibly TRBD1 (5 bases). Germline values: CDR1 MDHEN, CDR2 SYDVKM. The CDR3 has 15 amino acids. With 5 bases removed from V and 3 bases from J, the gap between germline ends came to 17 bases. CDR3 in amino acids: CASSEMTEESYEQYF. The CDR3 nucleotides are TGTGCCAGCAGTGAAATGACAGAGGAGAGCTACGAGCAGTACTTC.

This clonotype was recorded once. The V call is TRBV6-2 or TRBV6-3, the J call TRBJ2-3; 9 nucleotides match TRBD2. The CDR3 is 14 residues long. Germline V CDR1 and CDR2: MNHEY, SVGEGT. J lost 3 bases, V lost 8 bases, and 6 bases had no gene match. The CDR3 nucleotides read TGTGCCAGCTACCGCGGGGGGGCAACAGATACGCAGTATTTT. Protein: CASYRGGATDTQYF.

This clonotype occurred a few times. V usage is TRBV3-1 and J usage is TRBJ2-7; 10 bases fit TRBD2. This CDR3 contains 15 residues. From germline, CDR1 is LGHDT and CDR2 YNNKEL (reference sequence). V was pared by 1 base and J by 3 bases, with 3 bases of the junction left unmatched. Here the CDR3 reads CASSQGTSGYYEQYF. DNA for the CDR3: TGTGCCAGCAGCCAAGGGACTAGCGGTTACTACGAGCAGTACTTC.

The V call is TRBV27, the J call TRBJ1-5, with D perhaps TRBD1 (6 bases). Germline loops: CDR1 MNHEY, CDR2 SMNVEV (reference sequence). CDR3 length equals 15 residues. Trimming cost V 4 bases and J 0 bases, with 10 bases left between them. CDR3 sequence (DNA): TGTGCCAGCAGTTATGGACAGCCTAGCAATCAGCCCCAGCATTTT. It specifies CASSYGQPSNQPQHF.

The chain couples TRBV12-3 or TRBV12-4 to TRBJ2-3; 9 bases agree with TRBD2. Trimming took 5 bases from V and 4 from J; bases not matched to a gene: 7. The CDR3 is 15 residues long. The CDR3 DNA is TGTGCCAGCAGTATCGGGGCGGGGGGGTCAGATACGCAGTATTTT. This gives the protein CASSIGAGGSDTQYF.

The table lists this clonotype with a few counts. V usage is TRBV4-2 and J usage is TRBJ2-7, with TRBD2 identical over 8 bases. The CDR3 consists of 16 residues. Germline V gene data show CDR1 as LGHNA and CDR2 as YNFKEQ. Trimming at V came to 1 base and at J to 5 bases, leaving 10 bases not matched to a gene. CDR3: CASSQGVGTRGNEQYF. The CDR3 coding sequence is TGTGCCAGCAGCCAAGGGGTTGGGACTAGAGGGAACGAGCAGTACTTC.

This clonotype has only a few counts. The genes are TRBV20-1 and TRBJ2-2, with 7 bases that match TRBD2. J lost 6 bases, V lost 0 bases, and 10 bases had no gene match. Germline V lookup: CDR1 DFQATT, CDR2 SNEGSKA (reference sequence). The CDR3 contains 16 residues. CDR3 DNA sequence: TGCAGTGCTAGAGATAAGTGGGCGGGGGATGCCGGGGAGCTGTTTTTT. This gives the protein CSARDKWAGDAGELFF.

The V call is TRBV27, the J call TRBJ2-7; D is possibly TRBD1 (6 bases). Germline CDR1 is MNHEY and CDR2 is SMNVEV (reference sequence). The CDR3 is 19 residues long. Trimming removed 6 bases at V and 4 bases at J, with 31 bases between. The CDR3 DNA follows: TGTGCCAGCAGGACCTTAACAGGGATTCAGAGTCGCTTTGGTTACGAGCAGTACTTC. This translates into CASRTLTGIQSRFGYEQYF.

This clonotype appeared once. This chain joins TRBV7-9 and TRBJ2-2; TRBD1 matches at 7 bases. Germline CDR1 and CDR2: SEHNR and FQNEAQ (reference sequence). This CDR3 comprises 15 residues. V lost 4 bases to trimming and J lost 4 bases; unmatched junction nucleotides: 6. The CDR3 nucleotides are TGTGCCAGCAGCTCAAGCGACAGGGCCACCGGGGAGCTGTTTTTT. Its protein is CASSSSDRATGELFF.

V usage is TRBV9 and J usage is TRBJ1-1; D gene uncertain. Germline loops: CDR1 SGDLS, CDR2 YYNGEE. V shed 0 bases and J shed 5 bases, with 8 bases lying between them. CDR3 size: 13 residues. In DNA, the CDR3 is TGTGCCAGCAGCGTAGAAGGGTTTACTGAAGCTTTCTTT. It encodes CASSVEGFTEAFF.

The chain carries TRBV5-1 and TRBJ2-3, with D maybe TRBD1 (6 bases). CDR1 and CDR2 (germline): SGHRS, YFSETQ. The CDR3 contains 15 residues. Trimming took 4 bases from V and 2 from J, leaving 14 bases between them. CDR3 sequence (DNA): TGCGCCAGCAGCCCCCTGGGGGCGACCACAGATACGCAGTATTTT. Protein sequence: CASSPLGATTDTQYF. The entire variable domain, with the rest obtained from reference TRBV5-1 and TRBJ2-3, is as follows: KAGVTQTPRYLIKTRGQQVTLSCSPISGHRSVSWYQQTPGQGLQFLFEYFSETQRNKGNFPGRFSGRQFSNSRSEMNVSTLELGDSALYLCASSPLGATTDTQYFGPGTRLTVL.

The V gene is TRBV4-2, the J gene TRBJ2-1, with 9 bases matching TRBD2. Germline CDR1 reads LGHNA; CDR2 reads YNFKEQ. The J segment lost 5 bases and the V segment lost 3 bases, leaving 8 bases of the junction unmatched. This CDR3 comprises 16 residues. CDR3 sequence: CASSQEAGGANNEQFF. The CDR3 region has the DNA TGTGCCAGCAGCCAGGAAGCGGGGGGCGCAAACAATGAGCAGTTCTTC.

The V and J genes are TRBV4-1 and TRBJ2-3; D might be TRBD2 (5 bases). V was cut by 0 bases and J by 3 bases, with 10 bases left in between. This CDR3 has 15 residues. Germline loops: CDR1 MGHRA, CDR2 YSYEKL. The CDR3 spells CASSQDDLATDTQYF. The DNA for the CDR3 is TGCGCCAGCAGCCAAGATGACCTAGCTACAGATACGCAGTATTTT.

The chain uses TRBV15 and TRBJ2-6, with a possible D match to TRBD1 (6 bases). The CDR3 covers 18 residues. V lost 3 bases, J lost 0 bases, and 15 bases lay in between. Germline lookup yields CDR1 LNHNV and CDR2 YYDKDF (reference sequence). For the CDR3, the DNA is TGTGCCACCAGCAGGGGGGCTCCTACCAACTCTGGGGCCAACGTCCTGACTTTC. Translation gives CATSRGAPTNSGANVLTF.

This clonotype was observed a single time. The chain recombines TRBV20-1 with TRBJ1-2, with D uncertain. The CDR3 is 13 residues long. The V and J ends lost 8 bases and 2 bases respectively, with 15 bases between them. Germline lookup yields CDR1 DFQATT and CDR2 SNEGSKA (reference sequence). CDR3 sequence (DNA): TGCAGTACTTGGACCAACCGAAACTATGGCTACACCTTC. It translates to CSTWTNRNYGYTF.

This chain joins TRBV5-1 and TRBJ2-1; 7 bases are a match to TRBD2. This CDR3 has 14 amino acids. CDR1 and CDR2 (germline): SGHRS, YFSETQ. V dropped 4 bases and J dropped 3; count of bases not matched to a gene: 4. CDR3 loop: CASSRGLDYNEQFF. DNA for the CDR3: TGCGCCAGCAGCCGCGGACTAGACTACAATGAGCAGTTCTTC.

This clonotype was seen ten or more times. The chain carries TRBV5-1 and TRBJ2-7; D is uncertain. The CDR3 totals 14 residues. The germline V and J ends were trimmed by 4 bases and 0 bases, with 11 bases remaining between them. Germline V gene sequence: CDR1 SGHRS, CDR2 YFSETQ. The CDR3 bases are TGCGCCAGCAGCCTCCAGACAAGCTCCTACGAGCAGTACTTC. Translated: CASSLQTSSYEQYF.

V is TRBV6-1 and J is TRBJ2-5; either TRBD1 or TRBD2 may fit D (7 bases each). The J call is in doubt because the DNA end fits TRBJ2-7 better. Germline-derived CDR1 and CDR2 are MNHNS and SASEGT. The CDR3 runs to 15 residues. The CDR3 DNA sequence: TGTGCCAGCAGTGAAGCTTGGGGAGGGGGCTTCGAGCAGTACTTC. Amino acid sequence: CASSEAWGGGFEQYF.

A remark on this clonotype: One end of the junction is discordant with germline, which a read error may explain. The chain links TRBV11-2 to TRBJ1-2; tentative D call: TRBD1 (6 bases). The length of the CDR3 is 15 residues. Germline lookup yields CDR1 SGHAT and CDR2 FQNNGV. The CDR3 DNA follows: TGTGCCAGCCACCCATTATCCGGGACAAACTGTGGCTACACCTTC. Its translation is CASHPLSGTNCGYTF.

The chain links TRBV20-1 to TRBJ2-1; a weak D match, TRBD1 (5 bases). There are 14 residues in the CDR3. Per germline, CDR1 DFQATT and CDR2 SNEGSKA (reference sequence). Trimming shortened V by 3 bases and J by 7 bases, and 16 bases separated the two germline ends. The CDR3 protein is CSASRPGYGNEQFF. The CDR3, as DNA: TGCAGTGCTAGTCGGCCAGGGTACGGGAATGAGCAGTTCTTC.